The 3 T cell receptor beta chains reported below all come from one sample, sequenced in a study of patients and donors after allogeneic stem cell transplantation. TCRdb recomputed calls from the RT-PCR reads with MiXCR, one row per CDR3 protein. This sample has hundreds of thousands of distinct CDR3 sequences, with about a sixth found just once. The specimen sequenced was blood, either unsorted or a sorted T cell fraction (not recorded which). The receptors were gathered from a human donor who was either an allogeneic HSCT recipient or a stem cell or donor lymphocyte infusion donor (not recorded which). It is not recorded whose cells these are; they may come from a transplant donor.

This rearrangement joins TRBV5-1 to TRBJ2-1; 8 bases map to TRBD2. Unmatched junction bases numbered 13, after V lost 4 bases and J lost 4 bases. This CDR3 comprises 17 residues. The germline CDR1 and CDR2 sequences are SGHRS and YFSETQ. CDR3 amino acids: CASSASSSGGTYNEQFF. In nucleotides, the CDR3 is TGCGCCAGCAGCGCATCGTCCAGCGGGGGCACATACAATGAGCAGTTCTTC.

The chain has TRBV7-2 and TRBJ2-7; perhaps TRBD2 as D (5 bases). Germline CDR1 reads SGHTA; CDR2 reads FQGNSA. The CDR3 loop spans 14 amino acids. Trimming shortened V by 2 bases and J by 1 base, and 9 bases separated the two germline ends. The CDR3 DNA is TGTGCCAGCAGCTTAATAGGGAGATCCTACGAGCAGTACTTC. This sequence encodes CASSLIGRSYEQYF.

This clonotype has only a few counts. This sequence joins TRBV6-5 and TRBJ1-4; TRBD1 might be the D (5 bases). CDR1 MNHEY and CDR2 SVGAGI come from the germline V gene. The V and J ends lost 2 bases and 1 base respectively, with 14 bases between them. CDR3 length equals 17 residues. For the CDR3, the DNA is TGTGCCAGCAGTTACAGTCCCCCAGGACAAACTAATGAAAAACTGTTTTTT. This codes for CASSYSPPGQTNEKLFF.